Presented here are 4 T cell receptor beta chains from one specimen sequenced in a study of cytomegalovirus exposure and HLA in healthy donors. The PCR employed 60 Vbeta primers together with 13 Jbeta primers. TCRdb's copy holds only in-frame clones and misses some; the assay was immunoSEQ multiplex PCR. This table holds about 150,000 clones, just under 80% found once. Sequencing input: PBMCs. The receptors were sampled from a woman aged 45-60 years in good health and CMV-seropositive.

This chain uses TRBV19 with TRBJ1-1; TRBD1 aligns across 8 bases. This CDR3 has 14 amino acids. In germline, CDR1 is LNHDA, CDR2 SQIVND (reference sequence). V lost 4 bases, J lost 5 bases, and 6 bases stayed unmatched. This chain's CDR3 is CASSSRQGRTEAFF. The CDR3 region has the DNA TGTGCCAGTAGTAGTAGACAGGGGAGGACTGAAGCTTTCTTT. The full variable domain, rest sourced from reference TRBV19 and TRBJ1-1, is DGGITQSPKYLFRKEGQNVTLSCEQNLNHDAMYWYRQDPGQGLRLIYYSQIVNDFQKGDIAEGYSVSREKKESFPLTVTSAQKNPTAFYLCASSSRQGRTEAFFGQGTRLTVV.

The rearrangement joins TRBV5-1 to TRBJ2-5; TRBD2 matches at 7 bases. Trimming took 4 bases from V and 2 from J; bases not matched to a gene: 5. Germline V gives CDR1 SGHRS, CDR2 YFSETQ. The CDR3 loop spans 14 amino acids. The CDR3 DNA reads TGCGCCAGCAGCGGGGGGGTGACGCAAGAGACCCAGTACTTC. Its translation: CASSGGVTQETQYF. The complete variable domain, with remaining parts taken from reference TRBV5-1 and TRBJ2-5, reads KAGVTQTPRYLIKTRGQQVTLSCSPISGHRSVSWYQQTPGQGLQFLFEYFSETQRNKGNFPGRFSGRQFSNSRSEMNVSTLELGDSALYLCASSGGVTQETQYFGPGTRLLVL.

The chain joins TRBV29-1 to TRBJ2-5; D perhaps matches TRBD2 (6 bases). TRBJ2-7 matches the DNA end more closely, so the J call is doubtful. CDR1 is SQVTM and CDR2 is ANQGSEA in the germline V gene. The CDR3 runs to 15 residues. As DNA, the CDR3 is TGCAGCGTTGTTGGTAGCGGTACGTGGCCGTACGAGCAGTACTTC. Protein product: CSVVGSGTWPYEQYF.

The rearrangement uses TRBV9 and TRBJ1-3; 9 nucleotides agree with TRBD1. This CDR3 is built from 17 residues. Per the germline V gene, CDR1 is SGDLS and CDR2 is YYNGEE. After removal of 3 bases from V and 0 bases from J, the junction contained 7 bases not matched to a gene. The CDR3 spells CASSGTTGGGSGNTIYF. CDR3 coding DNA: TGTGCCAGCAGCGGCACCACAGGGGGCGGCTCTGGAAACACCATATATTTT.